Listed below are T cell receptor beta chains from one sample, sequenced in a study of OX40 agonist ivuxolimab in advanced cancers. Sequencing was performed with immunoSEQ multiplex PCR; in TCRdb, only in-frame clones are kept and a portion is missing. The sample lists approximately 58,000 clones, around 93% occurring once. Sequenced here: CD4+ or CD8+ T cells sorted from blood, sampled in a trial of the OX40 agonist ivuxolimab. These receptors all come from an adult with an advanced solid tumor such as melanoma, head and neck, liver or kidney cancer. Each CDR3 is given with its conserved first and last residue. Each record gives: V gene, CDR3 protein.

TRBV7-9	CASSLVEDQPQHF
TRBV27	CASRGQGRQPQHF
TRBV30	CAEEEGGYGYTF
TRBV27	CASSFAGGSYEQYF
TRBV15	CATKFAETSTDTQYF
TRBV10-3	CAISDAQQSHYQPQHF
TRBV11-3	CASSLNNLNEQFF
TRBV18	CASSAYGQGTDTQYF
TRBV2	CASRGTSGYTGELFF
TRBV5-6	CASSLGLRAPNEQFF
TRBV29-1	CSAQSGEPEQYF
TRBV19	CASSVYNEQFF
TRBV25-1	CASSESPQGLGNTIYF
TRBV30	CAWSTQGWVFF
TRBV30	CAWSIGQGNEKLFF
TRBV2	CASSETGLGTDTQYF
TRBV30	CAWSVRGMRETQYF
TRBV5-1	CASSLVSRTGYQETQYF
TRBV30	CAWSAGVTLSPGNTIYF
TRBV19	CASTVGLAGGLDTQYF
TRBV10-3	CASNRDGNSPLHF
TRBV7-9	CASSPNSPSGRPYEQYF
TRBV19	CASSKGLAGKAIGAGELFF
TRBV18	CASSVGSGANVLTF
TRBV7-8	CASSLARPSQGKPQHF
TRBV19	CASRKVFGSTDTQYF
TRBV2	CASSEITGANQPQHF
TRBV27	CASSYSGGANEQFF
TRBV27	CASSRTGAYEQYF
TRBV5-4	CASSTLAGGTYEQYF
TRBV7-9	CAGNLHYGYTF
TRBV19	CASSPGTNQPQHF
TRBV5-1	CASSIPPYEQYF
TRBV5-8	CASSQGVNYNEQFF
TRBV7-8	CASSRTSGSRTGELFF
TRBV19	CASSKGTGVVYEQYF
TRBV7-9	CASSSGGRVYGYTF
TRBV10-2	CASSGVRDQFF
TRBV5-1	CASSLLGGSYQETQYF
TRBV11-1	CASSRTGVNYGYTF
TRBV10-3	CAISEAGTSYEKLFF
TRBV27	CASTPFMGITTEQYF
TRBV5-1	CASSLAAANTGELFF
TRBV11-2	CASSLDGLGVNYGYTF
TRBV7-8	CASSLVAGGGGETQYF
TRBV19	CASSITGAAGGGEQFF